This T cell receptor (beta chain) appears in the sequencing data of a study of T cell repertoires in cytomegalovirus infection. Background on the study: Public TCR beta signatures indicated both CMV infection and matching HLA type. General study points: CMV carriers having the relevant HLA were flagged by cumulative public TCR beta family frequency. The study found HLA-C-restricted CMV-specific TCR beta clonotypes dominating the ex vivo response.

In germline, CDR1 is SEHNR, CDR2 FQNEAQ (reference sequence). V lost 5 bases, J lost 1 base, and 9 bases stayed unmatched. This CDR3 is built from 16 residues. This clonotype was seen a few times. Antigen specificity is unknown. TCRdb ran MiXCR on the reads and lists one entry per CDR3 protein. This repertoire shows a few hundred thousand distinct CDR3 sequences, less than 9.5% found once; its top ten account for roughly 16%. This TCR came from a human donor in good health (CMV status not recorded). Some clones in this sample may be carry-over from other donors' samples. The chain combines TRBV7-9 with TRBJ2-5; 8 bases match TRBD1. Sample: PBMCs. CDR3 nucleotide sequence: TGTGCCAGCAGCCCCCGGACAGGGAAGACCCAAGAGACCCAGTACTTC. It yields the protein CASSPRTGKTQETQYF.